The clone carrying this TCR beta chain was counted many times. Its antigen is as yet unknown. The data stem from a study of T cells after yellow fever vaccination. TCRdb re-called the 5' RACE reads through MiXCR, storing one row per CDR3 protein. The sample yields 250,000 to 300,000 distinct CDR3 sequences, about 5.2% seen once. Regarding the study as a whole: Sorted repertoires could include abundant contaminating clonotypes from bulk cells.

The CDR3 spans 18 residues. Germline V gene data show CDR1 as MGHRA and CDR2 as YSYEKL. V dropped 3 bases and J dropped 2 bases, with 22 bases sitting between them. The source material was CD4+ T cells sorted from PBMCs, sampled on the day of the yellow fever booster vaccination. V and J are TRBV4-1 and TRBJ1-2; D perhaps matches TRBD1 (6 bases). This clonotype originated in a man aged 18 to 29 who received the YFV17D yellow fever vaccine. The DNA for the CDR3 is TGCGCCAGCAGCCATCGAATAGAGAGGGGACAAGGAAACTATGGCTACACCTTC. This encodes CASSHRIERGQGNYGYTF.